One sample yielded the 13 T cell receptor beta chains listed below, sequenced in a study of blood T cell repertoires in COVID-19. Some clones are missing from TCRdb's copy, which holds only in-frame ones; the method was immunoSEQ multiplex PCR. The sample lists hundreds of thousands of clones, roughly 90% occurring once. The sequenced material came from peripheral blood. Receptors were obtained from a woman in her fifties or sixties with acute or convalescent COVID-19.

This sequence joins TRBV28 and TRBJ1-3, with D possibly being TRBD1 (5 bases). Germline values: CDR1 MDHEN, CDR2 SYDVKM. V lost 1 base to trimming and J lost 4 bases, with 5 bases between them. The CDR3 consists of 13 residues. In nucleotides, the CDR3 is TGTGCCAGCAGTTTATCAGGGGGAAACACCATATATTTT. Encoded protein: CASSLSGGNTIYF.

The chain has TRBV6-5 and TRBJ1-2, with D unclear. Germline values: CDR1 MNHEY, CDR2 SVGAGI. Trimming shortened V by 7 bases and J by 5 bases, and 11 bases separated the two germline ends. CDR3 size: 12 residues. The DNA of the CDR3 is TGTGCCAGCACCCCCACTCTATATGGCTACACCTTC. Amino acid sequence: CASTPTLYGYTF.

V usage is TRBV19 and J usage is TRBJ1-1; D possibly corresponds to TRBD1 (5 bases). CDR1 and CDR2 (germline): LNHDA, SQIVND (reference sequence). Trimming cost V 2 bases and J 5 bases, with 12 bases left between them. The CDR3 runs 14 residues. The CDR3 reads CASSIPAGRTEAFF. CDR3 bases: TGTGCCAGTAGTATACCCGCAGGGAGGACTGAAGCTTTCTTT.

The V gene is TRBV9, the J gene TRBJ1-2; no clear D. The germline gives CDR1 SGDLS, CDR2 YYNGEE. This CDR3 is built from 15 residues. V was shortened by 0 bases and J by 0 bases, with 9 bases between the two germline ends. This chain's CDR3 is CASSVEVRPNYGYTF. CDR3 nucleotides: TGTGCCAGCAGCGTAGAGGTCAGGCCTAACTATGGCTACACCTTC.

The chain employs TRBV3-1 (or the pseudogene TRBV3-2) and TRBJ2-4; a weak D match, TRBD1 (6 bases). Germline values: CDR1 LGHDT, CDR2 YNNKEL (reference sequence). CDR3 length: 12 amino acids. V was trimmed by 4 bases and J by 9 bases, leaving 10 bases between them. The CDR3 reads CASSLVGGIQYF. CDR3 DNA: TGTGCCAGCAGCCTCGTAGGGGGCATTCAGTACTTC.

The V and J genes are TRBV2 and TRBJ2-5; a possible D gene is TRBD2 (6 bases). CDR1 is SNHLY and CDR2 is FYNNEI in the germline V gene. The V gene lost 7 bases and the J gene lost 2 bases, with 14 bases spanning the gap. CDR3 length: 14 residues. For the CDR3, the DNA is TGTGCCAGCATTCTAGGAGGGAATCAAGAGACCCAGTACTTC. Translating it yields CASILGGNQETQYF.

CDR3 sequence: CASTLRGITEKLFF. The CDR3 DNA is TGTGCCAGCACCCTCAGGGGTATTACGGAAAAACTGTTTTTT. The chain carries TRBV5-6 and TRBJ1-4; the D gene is possibly TRBD1 (6 bases). CDR3 size: 14 residues. The V gene's germline CDR1 is SGHDT and CDR2 YYEEEE. Trimming took off 6 bases at V and 8 bases at J, with 17 bases between the two ends.

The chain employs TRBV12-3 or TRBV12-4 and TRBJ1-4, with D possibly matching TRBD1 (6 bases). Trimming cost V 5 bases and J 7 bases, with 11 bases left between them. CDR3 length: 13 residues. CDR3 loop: CASSPRGGEKLFF. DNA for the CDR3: TGTGCCAGCAGTCCGAGGGGGGGTGAAAAACTGTTTTTT.

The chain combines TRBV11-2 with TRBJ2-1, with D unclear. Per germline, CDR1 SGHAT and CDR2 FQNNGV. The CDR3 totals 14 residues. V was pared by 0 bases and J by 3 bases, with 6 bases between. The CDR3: CASSLDRSYNEQFF. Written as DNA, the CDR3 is TGTGCCAGCAGCTTAGATAGGAGCTACAATGAGCAGTTCTTC. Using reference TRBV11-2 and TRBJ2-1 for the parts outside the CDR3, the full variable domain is EAGVAQSPRYKIIEKRQSVAFWCNPISGHATLYWYQQILGQGPKLLIQFQNNGVVDDSQLPKDRFSAERLKGVDSTLKIQPAKLEDSAVYLCASSLDRSYNEQFFGPGTRLTVL.

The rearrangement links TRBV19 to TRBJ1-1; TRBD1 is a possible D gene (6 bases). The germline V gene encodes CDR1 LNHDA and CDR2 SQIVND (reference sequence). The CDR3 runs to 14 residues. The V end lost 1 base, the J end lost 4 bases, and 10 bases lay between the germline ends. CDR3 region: CASSIGGGVTEAFF. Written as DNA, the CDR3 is TGTGCCAGTAGTATAGGGGGGGGCGTCACTGAAGCTTTCTTT. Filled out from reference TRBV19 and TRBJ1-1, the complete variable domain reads DGGITQSPKYLFRKEGQNVTLSCEQNLNHDAMYWYRQDPGQGLRLIYYSQIVNDFQKGDIAEGYSVSREKKESFPLTVTSAQKNPTAFYLCASSIGGGVTEAFFGQGTRLTVV.

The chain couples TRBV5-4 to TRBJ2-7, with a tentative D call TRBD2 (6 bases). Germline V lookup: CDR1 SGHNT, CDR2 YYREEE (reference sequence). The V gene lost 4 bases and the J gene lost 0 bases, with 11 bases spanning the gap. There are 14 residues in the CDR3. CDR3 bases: TGTGCCAGCAGCCGCCCCGGGAGCTCCTACGAGCAGTACTTC. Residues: CASSRPGSSYEQYF.

This CDR3 reads CASSPLTGGRNTEAFF. The CDR3 DNA reads as TGTGCCAGTAGTCCGTTGACAGGGGGCAGGAACACTGAAGCTTTCTTT. This sequence joins TRBV19 and TRBJ1-1; the match to TRBD1 covers 10 bases. CDR1 is LNHDA, CDR2 SQIVND, per germline (reference sequence). This CDR3 has 16 amino acids. With V trimmed by 5 bases and J by 1 base, 7 bases remained unmatched.

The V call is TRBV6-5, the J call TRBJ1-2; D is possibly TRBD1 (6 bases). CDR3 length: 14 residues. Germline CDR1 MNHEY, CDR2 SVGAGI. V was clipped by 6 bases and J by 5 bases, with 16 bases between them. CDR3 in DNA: TGTGCCAGCAGCCGAGAAGGGGGGGGATATGGCTACACCTTC. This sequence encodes CASSREGGGYGYTF.